The entry below describes one TCR beta chain. The data stem from a study of T cell changes during pregnancy in multiple sclerosis. The assay was immunoSEQ multiplex PCR, and TCRdb's table has in-frame clones only and misses some. The sample includes 20,000 to 25,000 clones, 91% seen only once; the top ten take 0.68%. The source is a female donor with multiple sclerosis, enrolled in a pregnancy study. This specimen was CD4+ T cells from peripheral blood mononuclear cells, taken in the third trimester of pregnancy.

CDR3 amino acids: CASSFSRRSSYNSPLHF. As DNA, the CDR3 is TGTGCCAGCAGCTTCTCCAGGAGGAGCTCCTATAATTCACCCCTCCACTTT. The chain uses TRBV5-6 and TRBJ1-6, with D unclear. The germline V and J ends were trimmed by 2 bases and 0 bases, with 12 bases remaining between them. The CDR3 runs to 17 residues. The germline gives CDR1 SGHDT, CDR2 YYEEEE.